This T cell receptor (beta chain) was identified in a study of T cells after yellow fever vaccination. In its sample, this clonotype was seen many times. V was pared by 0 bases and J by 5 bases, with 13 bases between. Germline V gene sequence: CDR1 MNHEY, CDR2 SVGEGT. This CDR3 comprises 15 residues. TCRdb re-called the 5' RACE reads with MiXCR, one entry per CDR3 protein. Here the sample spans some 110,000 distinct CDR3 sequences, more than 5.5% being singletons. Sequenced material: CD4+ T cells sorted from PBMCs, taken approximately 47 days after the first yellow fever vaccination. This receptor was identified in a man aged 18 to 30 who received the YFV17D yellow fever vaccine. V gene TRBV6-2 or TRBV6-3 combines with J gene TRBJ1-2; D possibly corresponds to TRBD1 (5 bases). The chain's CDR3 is CASSYSGRSQYGYTF. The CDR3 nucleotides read TGTGCCAGCAGTTACTCGGGACGAAGCCAATATGGCTACACCTTC.